Presented here are 25 T cell receptor beta chains from one specimen sequenced in a study of shared clonotypes between healthy human individuals. Sequencing was performed with immunoSEQ multiplex PCR; in TCRdb, only in-frame clones are kept and a portion is missing. The repertoire holds roughly 2 million clones, with 90% to 97% as singletons. The sample taken for sequencing was naive CD4+ T cells sorted from blood. Subset of the sample: CD45RA+ positively selected. These receptor sequences come from a young man in good health.

This chain links TRBV12-5 with TRBJ2-3; 7 bases line up with TRBD1. This CDR3 has 16 residues. Germline assignment: CDR1 LGHNT and CDR2 FRNRAP. The V segment lost 1 base and the J segment 1 base; nucleotides outside the gene matches: 5. The CDR3 region has the DNA TGTGCTAGTGGTTTGGGACGTACAGGGGGCACAGATACGCAGTATTTT. Translating it yields CASGLGRTGGTDTQYF.

As regards this clone: A read error may be the cause here, since a much bigger clone is one base away. The sample has other DNA sequences that encode this CDR3 too. The rearrangement joins TRBV5-1 to TRBJ2-7; D gene uncertain. Deletions cut 0 bases from V and 3 bases from J, with 4 bases between. Germline assignment: CDR1 SGHRS and CDR2 YFSETQ. The CDR3 covers 12 residues. The CDR3 region has the DNA TGCGCCAGCAGCTTGGAGGACTACGAGCAGTACTTC. Translated: CASSLEDYEQYF.

CDR3 in amino acids: CASSPIGPSYGYTF. The CDR3 nucleotides are TGTGCCAGCAGCCCTATCGGACCGAGCTATGGCTACACCTTC. The V and J genes are TRBV7-9 and TRBJ1-2; D ambiguous. Germline V gene lookup returns CDR1 SEHNR and CDR2 FQNEAQ (reference sequence). V was cut by 5 bases and J by 4 bases, with 14 bases left in between. The CDR3 length is 14 residues.

The chain uses TRBV27 and TRBJ1-2, with TRBD1 identical over 8 bases. The CDR3 covers 13 residues. The trim removed 6 bases at V and 7 bases at J, leaving 7 bases unmatched. Germline V gene sequence: CDR1 MNHEY, CDR2 SMNVEV (reference sequence). The CDR3 bases are TGTGCCAGCAGCGCGGACAGGGTGGGTGGCTACACCTTC. It is translated as CASSADRVGGYTF.

This chain uses TRBV6-1 with TRBJ1-2, with TRBD1 matching over 7 bases. V shed 8 bases, J shed 7 bases, and the junction held 13 bases outside the gene matches. CDR1 is MNHNS and CDR2 is SASEGT in the germline V gene. There are 14 residues in the CDR3. The CDR3 nucleotides read TGTGCCAGCTACACTCTCGGACAGGAAAGTGGCTACACCTTC. Translated: CASYTLGQESGYTF.

The chain employs TRBV10-2 and TRBJ1-5; 7 nucleotides line up with TRBD1. The CDR3 length is 13 residues. Per the germline V gene, CDR1 is WSHSY and CDR2 is SAAADI. J gave up 7 bases and V 5 bases, and 5 bases lay outside the gene matches. CDR3 DNA sequence: TGCGCCAGCAGTCCTGACAGGGCCCAGCCCCAGCATTTT. Translated: CASSPDRAQPQHF.

The chain employs TRBV10-3 and TRBJ2-7, with D possibly being TRBD1 (6 bases). The CDR3 loop spans 12 amino acids. The V end was cut by 7 bases, the J end by 4 bases, with 11 bases between. CDR1 and CDR2 (germline): ENHRY, SYGVKD. In DNA, the CDR3 is TGTGCCATCATGGGAAGGGGGTACGAGCAGTACTTC. Its translation: CAIMGRGYEQYF.

The rearrangement uses TRBV9 and TRBJ2-3; 10 bases align to TRBD2. Germline lookup yields CDR1 SGDLS and CDR2 YYNGEE. Unmatched junction bases numbered 18, after V lost 6 bases and J lost 8 bases. The CDR3 has 17 amino acids. This CDR3 is CASTPGASGSIGTTQYF. In DNA, the CDR3 is TGTGCCAGCACCCCCGGTGCTAGCGGGAGTATTGGGACTACGCAGTATTTT.

The V and J genes are TRBV18 and TRBJ2-2; D unclear. V was pared by 3 bases and J by 2 bases, with 13 bases between. Looked up from germline, CDR1 is KGHSH and CDR2 is LQKENI. The CDR3 has 16 residues. CDR3 in amino acids: CASSPAWRTNTGELFF. The CDR3 DNA sequence: TGTGCCAGCTCACCGGCGTGGCGGACCAACACCGGGGAGCTGTTTTTT.

The genes are TRBV9 and TRBJ1-2; D perhaps matches TRBD1 (6 bases). This CDR3 contains 15 residues. The ends were cut back, 3 bases at V and 6 bases at J, with 18 bases in the middle. The germline V gene has CDR1 SGDLS and CDR2 YYNGEE. The CDR3 reads CASSGEVQGLDGYTF. CDR3 nucleotides: TGTGCCAGCAGCGGGGAGGTACAGGGTTTGGATGGCTACACCTTC.

The chain is built from TRBV4-3 and TRBJ1-1; 7 nucleotides line up with TRBD1. Germline CDR1 reads LGHNA; CDR2 reads YSLEER. V dropped 7 bases and J dropped 3; count of bases not matched to a gene: 5. This CDR3 has 13 amino acids. Written as DNA, the CDR3 is TGCGCCAGCACCGGGACAGCGGACACTGAAGCTTTCTTT. Protein product: CASTGTADTEAFF.

The chain carries TRBV9 and TRBJ1-6; no definite D call. This CDR3 contains 15 residues. CDR1 is SGDLS, CDR2 YYNGEE, per germline. Trimming stripped 1 base from V and 1 base from J, with 6 bases between. CDR3 nucleotides: TGTGCCAGCAGCGTAATGGGTTCCTATAATTCACCCCTCCACTTT. Its protein is CASSVMGSYNSPLHF.

The J gene is TRBJ2-5, the V gene TRBV6-5, with 9 bases aligning to TRBD1. V was clipped by 10 bases and J by 5 bases; unmatched bases: 11. This CDR3 has 14 residues. The germline V gene encodes CDR1 MNHEY and CDR2 SVGAGI. The CDR3: CATHAQGAQETQYF. The CDR3 nucleotides are TGTGCCACCCACGCACAGGGGGCGCAGGAGACCCAGTACTTC.

This chain connects TRBV19 to TRBJ1-4; D unresolved. Trimming took 8 bases from V and 0 from J, leaving 13 bases between them. CDR3 length: 15 residues. Germline V CDR1 and CDR2: LNHDA, SQIVND (reference sequence). As DNA, the CDR3 is TGTGCCAGTGCCCGAGGGCCCGCAACTAATGAAAAACTGTTTTTT. It is translated as CASARGPATNEKLFF. Drawing the rest from reference TRBV19 and TRBJ1-4, the complete variable domain is DGGITQSPKYLFRKEGQNVTLSCEQNLNHDAMYWYRQDPGQGLRLIYYSQIVNDFQKGDIAEGYSVSREKKESFPLTVTSAQKNPTAFYLCASARGPATNEKLFFGSGTQLSVL.

The chain links TRBV5-1 to TRBJ2-2; unclear D gene. This CDR3 is 16 amino acids long. Germline CDR1 is SGHRS and CDR2 is YFSETQ. The V end lost 3 bases, the J end lost 0 bases, and 12 bases lay between the germline ends. The DNA for the CDR3 is TGCGCCAGCAGCTGGGCGGCCGCAACGAACACCGGGGAGCTGTTTTTT. Its protein product is CASSWAAATNTGELFF.

V usage is TRBV7-2 and J usage is TRBJ2-1; D unclear. CDR1 is SGHTA, CDR2 FQGNSA, per germline. V was shortened by 5 bases and J by 5 bases, with 10 bases between the two germline ends. CDR3 length equals 13 residues. The chain's CDR3 is CASSRGPNNEQFF. In DNA form, the CDR3 reads TGTGCCAGCAGCCGCGGACCTAACAATGAGCAGTTCTTC.

J is TRBJ2-7 and V is TRBV9, with 11 positions matching TRBD1. This CDR3 spans 14 amino acids. Germline trimming cut 2 bases from V and 5 bases from J; bases unmatched to any gene: 3. CDR1 and CDR2 (germline): SGDLS, YYNGEE. The CDR3 coding sequence is TGTGCCAGCAGCGTGGACAGGGGGCCGGACGAGCAGTACTTC. Translated: CASSVDRGPDEQYF.

The rearrangement links TRBV5-1 to TRBJ2-1, with D unclear. The CDR3 runs to 12 residues. Trimming took off 2 bases at V and 6 bases at J, with 6 bases between the two ends. Germline V gene lookup returns CDR1 SGHRS and CDR2 YFSETQ. CDR3 bases: TGCGCCAGCAGCTTCCTGACCAATGAGCAGTTCTTC. Translated: CASSFLTNEQFF.

This chain uses TRBV5-1 with TRBJ2-1; 9 bases fit TRBD2. Trimming removed 4 bases from V and 5 bases from J; junction bases left unmatched: 10. The V gene's germline CDR1 is SGHRS and CDR2 YFSETQ. This CDR3 region has 16 residues. CDR3 in amino acids: CASSPGPTSGNNEQFF. Written as DNA, the CDR3 is TGCGCCAGCAGCCCCGGACCGACTAGCGGAAACAATGAGCAGTTCTTC.

The genes are TRBV19 and TRBJ2-7; 16 bases fit TRBD2. V was pared by 5 bases and J by 0 bases, with 13 bases of the junction left unmatched. This CDR3 region has 20 residues. Germline V gene lookup returns CDR1 LNHDA and CDR2 SQIVND (reference sequence). The CDR3 region has the DNA TGTGCCAGTAGTTTGAATCGACCGGGACTAGCGGGAGGGAACTCCTACGAGCAGTACTTC. Amino acid sequence: CASSLNRPGLAGGNSYEQYF.

The CDR3 DNA is TGTGCCAGCAGCCCCAGGGGCCCGGGGGCGAACACCGGGGAGCTGTTTTTT. It encodes CASSPRGPGANTGELFF. The chain combines TRBV9 with TRBJ2-2; D tentatively fits TRBD1 or TRBD2 (6 bases each). The CDR3 totals 17 residues. Germline-derived CDR1 and CDR2 are SGDLS and YYNGEE. The V end was cut by 4 bases, the J end by 0 bases, with 16 bases between.

This chain joins TRBV25-1 and TRBJ1-6; 9 bases match TRBD1. Trimming removed 7 bases from V and 7 bases from J; junction bases left unmatched: 8. This CDR3 contains 15 residues. The germline gives CDR1 MGHDK, CDR2 SYGVNS. The CDR3 nucleotides are TGTGCCAGCAAACCTCGACAGGGGGGCAATTCACCCCTCCACTTT. Translated, it gives CASKPRQGGNSPLHF. The full variable domain, completed using reference TRBV25-1 and TRBJ1-6, is EADIYQTPRYLVIGTGKKITLECSQTMGHDKMYWYQQDPGMELHLIHYSYGVNSTEKGDLSSESTVSRIRTEHFPLTLESARPSHTSQYLCASKPRQGGNSPLHFGNGTRLTVT.

The genes are TRBV30 and TRBJ2-2, with unresolved D. The CDR3 covers 12 residues. Trimming stripped 0 bases from V and 7 bases from J, with 6 bases between. The germline V gene encodes CDR1 GTSNPN and CDR2 SVGIG (reference sequence). CDR3 residues: CAWSVLFGELFF. CDR3 nucleotides: TGTGCCTGGAGTGTACTATTCGGGGAGCTGTTTTTT.

The rearrangement links TRBV4-1 to TRBJ2-1; D may correspond to TRBD1 or TRBD2 (5 bases each). The CDR3 covers 16 residues. Germline V lookup: CDR1 MGHRA, CDR2 YSYEKL. V lost 4 bases to trimming and J lost 3 bases, with 16 bases between them. Here the CDR3 reads CASSPRGEGVYNEQFF. CDR3 DNA: TGCGCCAGCAGCCCAAGGGGAGAGGGAGTCTACAATGAGCAGTTCTTC.

The V gene is TRBV30, the J gene TRBJ2-1, with D possibly being TRBD1 (6 bases). This CDR3 contains 15 residues. Between the trimmed V and J ends, which lost 1 base and 3 bases, there was a span of 13 bases. Germline assignment: CDR1 GTSNPN and CDR2 SVGIG (reference sequence). This chain's CDR3 is CAWSGQASNYNEQFF. The CDR3 DNA reads TGTGCCTGGAGTGGACAGGCAAGCAACTACAATGAGCAGTTCTTC. The entire variable domain, with the rest obtained from reference TRBV30 and TRBJ2-1, is as follows: SQTIHQWPATLVQPVGSPLSLECTVEGTSNPNLYWYRQAAGRGLQLLFYSVGIGQISSEVPQNLSASRPQDRQFILSSKKLLLSDSGFYLCAWSGQASNYNEQFFGPGTRLTVL.